This TCR beta chain was profiled in a study of multiple sclerosis patients with progressive multifocal leukoencephalopathy. Time point described: before natalizumab initiation. Assay used: immunoSEQ multiplex PCR; TCRdb lists only in-frame clones, some missing. Among 25,000 to 35,000 clones listed, more than 75% were seen once. The CDR3 has 14 residues. From germline, CDR1 is MNHEY and CDR2 SMNVEV (reference sequence). The V gene end was trimmed by 6 bases and the J gene end by 5 bases; junction bases not matched to a gene: 10. J is TRBJ2-7 and V is TRBV27; the match to TRBD1 covers 7 bases. Specimen: PBMCs. The clonotype comes from a human donor with multiple sclerosis. CDR3 coding DNA: TGTGCCAGCAGGAGACAGGGACCTTCCAACGAGCAGTACTTC. This codes for CASRRQGPSNEQYF.